Following are 2 T cell receptor beta chains from one sample sequenced in a study of early T cells in non-severe SARS-CoV-2 infection. TCRdb re-called the 5' RACE reads through MiXCR, storing one row per CDR3 protein. This sample has tens of thousands of distinct CDR3 sequences, with 9% to 14% found just once. Sample: whole blood. The receptors come from an adult who was a healthcare worker with PCR-confirmed SARS-CoV-2 infection or an uninfected control (not recorded which).

This chain links TRBV6-5 with TRBJ2-7; TRBD2 matches at 9 bases. Germline V gives CDR1 MNHEY, CDR2 SVGAGI. This CDR3 has 16 amino acids. V gave up 0 bases and J gave up 0 bases; unmatched junction bases: 3. The CDR3 nucleotides are TGTGCCAGCAGTTACTCACTAGCGGGCCTCTCCTACGAGCAGTACTTC. Protein product: CASSYSLAGLSYEQYF.

This rearrangement joins TRBV5-1 to TRBJ2-1; D unclear. Germline CDR1 and CDR2: SGHRS and YFSETQ. The CDR3 is 15 residues long. The germline V and J ends were trimmed by 0 bases and 2 bases, with 9 bases remaining between them. The CDR3 loop reads CASSLARPAYNEQFF. CDR3 coding DNA: TGCGCCAGCAGCTTGGCTAGGCCCGCCTACAATGAGCAGTTCTTC.